The following is a T cell receptor beta chain sequence with its context. V gave up 6 bases and J gave up 1 base; unmatched junction bases: 5. The CDR3 loop spans 15 amino acids. Germline assignment: CDR1 MNHEY and CDR2 SMNVEV (reference sequence). Profiling relied on immunoSEQ multiplex PCR, and the TCRdb table lists in-frame clones only, not all of them. The table lists hundreds of thousands of clones, roughly 90% of them singletons. These data belong to a study of shared T cell receptors in the human thymus. These data also formed part of another study, on human thymus T cells. This second study notes: Healthy Finnish infants undergoing corrective surgery for congenital heart defects provided the donor material. Resections obtained during corrective heart surgery supplied the thymus tissue. The authors found apparently biased V and J gene usage in thymic and blood repertoires. Related reports documented highly overlapping thymic repertoires among unrelated individuals.

Sequencing was done on a sample of thymocytes. J is TRBJ2-7 and V is TRBV27; 11 positions match TRBD2. This TCR came from a boy in the first two years of life with a congenital heart defect. CDR3 region: CASRITSGSSYEQYF. In DNA form, the CDR3 reads TGTGCCAGCAGGATTACTAGCGGGAGTTCCTACGAGCAGTACTTC.